This T cell receptor beta chain derives from a study of Ad26.COV2.S vaccination and SARS-CoV-2 variants. The overall study: Ad26.COV2.S was injected intramuscularly once or twice, 56 days apart.

Germline CDR1 and CDR2: SGHTA and FQGNSA. The CDR3 spans 13 residues. The ends were cut back, 5 bases at V and 7 bases at J, with 9 bases in the middle. As regards this clone: Its antigen is currently unknown.

Clones were read by immunoSEQ multiplex PCR, and TCRdb kept only the in-frame ones, dropping some. Among 450,000 to 550,000 clones listed, roughly nine tenths were seen once. Study-level findings and limits: Relative to placebo recipients, vaccine recipients exhibited elevated spike-specific TCR breadth. Breadth of non-spike TCRs did not differ between vaccinees and placebo recipients.

The treatment here: approximately 18 received Ad26.COV2.S at low or high dose, single or two shots; about 5 received placebo; per-sample allocation not given. The samples date from day 63 after the first vaccine or placebo injection. Participants' vaccine, an Ad26 vector, delivered Wuhan-strain SARS-CoV-2 spike. The gene calls are TRBV7-2 and TRBJ1-6; unclear D gene. This TCR derives from a person aged 18-60 years who received the Ad26.COV2.S COVID-19 vaccine or a placebo. The sample consisted of peripheral blood, taken in a trial of Ad26.COV2.S vaccine versus placebo. The CDR3 DNA follows: TGTGCCAGCAGCCCCTCCCCGAATTCACCCCTCCACTTT. Protein sequence: CASSPSPNSPLHF.